Sequencing of this T cell receptor beta chain was carried out in a study of shared clonotypes between healthy human individuals. Germline CDR1 reads SGHAT; CDR2 reads FQNNGV. The CDR3 extends over 16 amino acids. V was pared by 5 bases and J by 2 bases, with 5 bases of the junction left unmatched. Overall study findings and caveats: For naive CD4 cells, roughly 4.6% of clonotypes were shared across a handful of donors. Donor scarcity curtailed the genetic and exposure-history diversity represented herein.

Concerning this clone itself: The antigen remains undetermined.

The data were produced by immunoSEQ multiplex PCR, yet TCRdb's version contains in-frame clones alone and is incomplete. The sample includes roughly 2.2 million clones, 80% to 95% of them seen just once. The TCR sequence derives from a man between 18 and 29 years old in good health. Some clones in this sample may be carry-over from other donors' samples. The material sequenced was naive CD4+ T cells from PBMCs. This sample's subset: CD45RA+ positively selected. The genes are TRBV11-2 and TRBJ2-2, with 10 nucleotides matching TRBD1. CDR3 residues: CASSRTGGSNTGELFF. CDR3 nucleotide sequence: TGTGCCAGCAGCCGGACAGGGGGTAGCAACACCGGGGAGCTGTTTTTT.